Listed here is a single TCR beta chain. The antigen is undetermined. CDR1 and CDR2 from the germline V gene are DFQATT and SNEGSKA (reference sequence). Trimming pared 3 bases from V and 3 bases from J, leaving 6 bases between. CDR3 length equals 12 residues. It was uncontrolled infection, other autoimmune disease, pregnancy or lactation that excluded patients. Diagnoses rested on clinical symptoms, serum thyroxine and TRAb, thyroid ultrasound and orbital computed tomography. This record belongs to a study of T cells in Graves' hyperthyroidism and ophthalmopathy. General study points: In the blood, most expanded thyroid clonotypes above 0.001 appeared as well.

Authors of the study amplified TCR beta CDR3 regions from RNA transcripts. The study used the HTBI primer set for a first-round RT-PCR of the TCR CDR3. MiXCR was run by TCRdb on the multiplex PCR reads, yielding one entry per CDR3 protein. The table records 450,000 to 600,000 distinct CDR3 sequences, nearly 20% of them present only once. Sample: blood. This TCR was sampled from a man between 40 and 49 years old with Graves' ophthalmopathy. The chain uses TRBV20-1 and TRBJ2-4; no clear D gene. CDR3 nucleotide sequence: TGCAGTGCTAGTCCACACAAAAACATTCAGTACTTC. Translation: CSASPHKNIQYF.